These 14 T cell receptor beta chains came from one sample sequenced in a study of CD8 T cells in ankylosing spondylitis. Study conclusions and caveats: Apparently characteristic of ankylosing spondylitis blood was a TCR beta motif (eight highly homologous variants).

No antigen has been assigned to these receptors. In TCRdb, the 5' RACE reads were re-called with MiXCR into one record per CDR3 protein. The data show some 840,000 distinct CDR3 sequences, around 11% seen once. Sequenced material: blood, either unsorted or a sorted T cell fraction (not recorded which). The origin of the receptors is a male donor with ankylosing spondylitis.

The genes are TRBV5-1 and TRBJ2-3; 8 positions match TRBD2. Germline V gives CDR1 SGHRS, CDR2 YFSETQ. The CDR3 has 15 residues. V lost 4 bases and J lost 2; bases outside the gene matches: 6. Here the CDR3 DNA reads TGCGCCAGCAGCGATCAACTAGCGGCCACAGATACGCAGTATTTT. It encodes CASSDQLAATDTQYF.

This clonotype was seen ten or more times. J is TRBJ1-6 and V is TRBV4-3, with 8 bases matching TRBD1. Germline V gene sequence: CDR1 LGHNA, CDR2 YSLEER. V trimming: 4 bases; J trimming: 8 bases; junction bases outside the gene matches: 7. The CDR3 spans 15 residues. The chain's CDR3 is CASSLDDRGDSPLHF. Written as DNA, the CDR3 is TGCGCCAGCAGCCTAGACGACAGGGGTGATTCACCCCTCCACTTT.

CDR3 in DNA: TGCAGTGCTAGAGATCAGGGGGCGTTGAACACTGAAGCTTTCTTT. It specifies CSARDQGALNTEAFF. The J gene is TRBJ1-1, the V gene TRBV20-1; TRBD1 matches at 8 bases. V shed 0 bases and J 0 bases; nucleotides not matched to a gene: 3. The CDR3 length is 15 residues. Germline lookup yields CDR1 DFQATT and CDR2 SNEGSKA (reference sequence).

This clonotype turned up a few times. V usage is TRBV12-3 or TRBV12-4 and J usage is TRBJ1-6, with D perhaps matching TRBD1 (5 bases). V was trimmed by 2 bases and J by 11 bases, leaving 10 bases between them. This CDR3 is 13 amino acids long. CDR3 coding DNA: TGTGCCAGCAGTTTAAACGAGGGGACACCCCTCCACTTT. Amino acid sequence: CASSLNEGTPLHF.

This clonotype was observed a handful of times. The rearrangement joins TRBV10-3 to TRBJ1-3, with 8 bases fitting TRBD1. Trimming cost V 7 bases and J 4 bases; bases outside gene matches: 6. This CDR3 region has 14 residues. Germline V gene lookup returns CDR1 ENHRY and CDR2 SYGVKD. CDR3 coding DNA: TGTGCCATCAAAGGACAGGGAGCCGGAAACACCATATATTTT. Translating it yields CAIKGQGAGNTIYF.

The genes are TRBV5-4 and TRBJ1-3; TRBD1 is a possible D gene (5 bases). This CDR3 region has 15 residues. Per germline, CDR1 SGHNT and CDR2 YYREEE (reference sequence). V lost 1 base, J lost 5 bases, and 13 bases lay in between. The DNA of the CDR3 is TGTGCCAGCAGCTTGACCACTGACAGCCGAAACACCATATATTTT. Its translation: CASSLTTDSRNTIYF.

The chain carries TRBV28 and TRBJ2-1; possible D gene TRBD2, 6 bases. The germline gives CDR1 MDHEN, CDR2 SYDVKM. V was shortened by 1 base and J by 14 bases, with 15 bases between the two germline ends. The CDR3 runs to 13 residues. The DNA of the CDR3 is TGTGCCAGCAGTTTATTATCCGGGACTCTTGAGTTCTTC. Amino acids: CASSLLSGTLEFF.

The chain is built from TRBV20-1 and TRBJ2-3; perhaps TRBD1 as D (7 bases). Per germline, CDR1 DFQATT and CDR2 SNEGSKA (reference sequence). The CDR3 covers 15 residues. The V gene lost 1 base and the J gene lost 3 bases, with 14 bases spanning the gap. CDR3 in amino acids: CSARARQGGTDTQYF. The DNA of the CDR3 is TGCAGTGCTAGAGCCCGACAGGGAGGAACAGATACGCAGTATTTT.

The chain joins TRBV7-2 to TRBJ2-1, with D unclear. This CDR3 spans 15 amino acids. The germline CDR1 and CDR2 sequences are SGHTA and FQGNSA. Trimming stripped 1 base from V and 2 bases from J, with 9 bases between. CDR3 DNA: TGTGCCAGCAGCTTAGGAGCGACCCCCTACAATGAGCAGTTCTTC. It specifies CASSLGATPYNEQFF. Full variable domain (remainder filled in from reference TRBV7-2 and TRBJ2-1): GAGVSQSPSNKVTEKGKDVELRCDPISGHTALYWYRQSLGQGLEFLIYFQGNSAPDKSGLPSDRFSAERTGGSVSTLTIQRTQQEDSAVYLCASSLGATPYNEQFFGPGTRLTVL.

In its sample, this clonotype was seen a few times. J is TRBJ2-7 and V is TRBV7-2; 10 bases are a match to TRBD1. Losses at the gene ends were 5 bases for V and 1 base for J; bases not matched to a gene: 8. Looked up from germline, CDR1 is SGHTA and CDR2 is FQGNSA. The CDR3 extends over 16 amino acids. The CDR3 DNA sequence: TGTGCCAGCAGCCGATCCGGGACAGGGGTATCCTACGAGCAGTACTTC. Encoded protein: CASSRSGTGVSYEQYF.

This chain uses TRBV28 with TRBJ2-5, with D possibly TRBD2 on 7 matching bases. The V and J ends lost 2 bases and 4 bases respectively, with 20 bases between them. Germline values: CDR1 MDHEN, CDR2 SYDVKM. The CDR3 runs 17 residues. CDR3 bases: TGTGCCAGCAGTTTACCCGAAGGGGGGGCCAGTATAGAGACCCAGTACTTC. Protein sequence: CASSLPEGGASIETQYF.

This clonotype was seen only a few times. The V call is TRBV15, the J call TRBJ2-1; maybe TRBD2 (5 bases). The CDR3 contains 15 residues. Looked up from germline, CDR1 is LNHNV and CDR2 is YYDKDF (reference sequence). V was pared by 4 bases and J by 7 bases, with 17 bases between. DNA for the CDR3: TGTGCCACCAGCAAAAGTTATGAGGGATGGAATGAGCAGTTCTTC. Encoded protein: CATSKSYEGWNEQFF.

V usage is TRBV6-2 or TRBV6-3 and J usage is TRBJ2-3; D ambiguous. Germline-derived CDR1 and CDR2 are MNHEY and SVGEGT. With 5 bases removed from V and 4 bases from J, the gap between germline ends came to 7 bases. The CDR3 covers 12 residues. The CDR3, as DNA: TGTGCCAGCAGTCCCAGTCCAGATACGCAGTATTTT. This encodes CASSPSPDTQYF.

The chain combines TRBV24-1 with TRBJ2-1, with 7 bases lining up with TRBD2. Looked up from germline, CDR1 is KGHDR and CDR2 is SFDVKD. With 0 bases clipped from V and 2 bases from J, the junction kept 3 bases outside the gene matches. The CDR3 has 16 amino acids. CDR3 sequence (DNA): TGTGCCACCAGTGATTTGGAGCGGGGTACCTACAATGAGCAGTTCTTC. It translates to CATSDLERGTYNEQFF.